Sequencing of this T cell receptor (beta chain) was carried out in a study of shared clonotypes between healthy human individuals. Germline loops: CDR1 SGHRS, CDR2 YFSETQ. The CDR3 loop spans 16 amino acids. Trimming stripped 0 bases from V and 2 bases from J, with 12 bases between. The split of CD4+ cells yielded CD45RA+ naive and CD45RA-negative memory subsets. The repertoire was sequenced with immunoSEQ multiplex PCR; TCRdb's copy has only in-frame clones and lacks some. The table lists 2.3 million or so clones, about 92% of them singletons. The origin of this receptor is a man aged 18 to 30 in good health. Some clones in this sample may be carry-over from other donors' samples. The genes are TRBV5-1 and TRBJ2-1; possible D gene TRBD2, 6 bases. The specimen sequenced was naive CD4+ T cells from PBMCs. Subset here: CD45RA+ positively selected. CDR3 sequence: CASSLAGGPAYNEQFF. DNA of the CDR3: TGCGCCAGCAGCTTGGCCGGAGGGCCAGCCTACAATGAGCAGTTCTTC.